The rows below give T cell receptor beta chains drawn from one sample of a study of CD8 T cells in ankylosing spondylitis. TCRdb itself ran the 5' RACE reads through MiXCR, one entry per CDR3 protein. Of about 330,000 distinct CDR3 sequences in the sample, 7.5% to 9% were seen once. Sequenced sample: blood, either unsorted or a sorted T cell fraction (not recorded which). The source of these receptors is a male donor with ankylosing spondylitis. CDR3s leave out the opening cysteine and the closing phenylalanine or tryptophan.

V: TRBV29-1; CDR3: SVVPGQGMNTEAF
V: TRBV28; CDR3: ASSLPDRSSYNEQF
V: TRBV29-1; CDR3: SVRWANVLT
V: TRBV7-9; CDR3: ASSSRDSNTGELF
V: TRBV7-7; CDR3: ASSLELTGEQF
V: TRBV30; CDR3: AWNPIGRYGYT
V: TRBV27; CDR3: ASSSYPGQGANEQF
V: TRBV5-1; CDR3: ASSQGLAGVAGELF
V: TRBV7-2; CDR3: ASSLITEGHNEQF
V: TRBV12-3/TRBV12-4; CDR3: ASSLSSGGGSQAF
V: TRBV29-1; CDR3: SVTLAGRYNEQF
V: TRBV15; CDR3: ATSTGTSGRNEQF
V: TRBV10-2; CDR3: ASSNRDSPNNEQF
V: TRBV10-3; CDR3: AISRTGAYEQY
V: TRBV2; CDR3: ASRAGLPSTDTQY
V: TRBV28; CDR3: ASSSGRGANVLT
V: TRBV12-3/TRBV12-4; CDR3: ASNLDGQQETQY
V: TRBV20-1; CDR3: SANWGKTRDSYTQY
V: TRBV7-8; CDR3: ASSGMGMANTEAF
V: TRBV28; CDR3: ATVNNEQF
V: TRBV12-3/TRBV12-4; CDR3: ASSLGGQGIYGYT
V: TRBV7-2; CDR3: ASSLHRDTSFYGYT
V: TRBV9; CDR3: ASSVSGLTTDTQY
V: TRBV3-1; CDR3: ASSQGPQPNTGELF
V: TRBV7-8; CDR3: ASSQRVTDTQY
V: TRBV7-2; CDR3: ASSLDRSTDTQY
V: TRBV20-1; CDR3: SAWTSGSSYNEQF
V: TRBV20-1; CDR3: SARDPRGHTEAF
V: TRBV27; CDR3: ASRRGREHEKLF
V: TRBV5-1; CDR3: ASSPSPNRRSGNTIY
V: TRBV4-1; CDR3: ASSHFSGLAGRWTGELF
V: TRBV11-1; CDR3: ASSPYSGTLEAGANVLT
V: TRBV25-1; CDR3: ASSESPDRSNYEQY
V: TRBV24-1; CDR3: ATSALRRTGPYNEQF
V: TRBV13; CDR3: ASSLEGTSGVSGYNEQF
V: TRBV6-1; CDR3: ASRTDGRNTIY
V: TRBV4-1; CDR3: ASSGQAYGYT
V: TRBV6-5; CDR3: ASSYSSWGPEAF
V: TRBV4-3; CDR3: ASSQSGHEQY
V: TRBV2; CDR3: ASSQTRFGSAGELF